This T cell receptor beta chain was recovered during a study of cytomegalovirus exposure and HLA in healthy donors. General study points: Cytomegalovirus status, reportedly, was diagnosed with high specificity and sensitivity by the classifier. Across donors, most TCRs were seen rarely, yet some public ones were widespread. It was 150 to 200 TCR beta chains that were listed as cytomegalovirus-associated.

To note about this clone: Its antigen remains unknown.

V lost 7 bases, J lost 4 bases, and 5 bases stayed unmatched. This CDR3 contains 13 residues. Germline V gene sequence: CDR1 LNHDA, CDR2 SQIVND (reference sequence). Profiling relied on immunoSEQ multiplex PCR, and the TCRdb table lists in-frame clones only, not all of them. The profile shows over 85,000 clones, under 95% of them singletons. The sample comprised PBMCs. This receptor was taken from a woman aged 25 to 39 in good health and CMV-seropositive. The chain carries TRBV19 and TRBJ1-1; 8 bases line up with TRBD1. CDR3 coding DNA: TGTGCCAGTAACCTTGACAGGGGCACTGAAGCTTTCTTT. It translates to CASNLDRGTEAFF.